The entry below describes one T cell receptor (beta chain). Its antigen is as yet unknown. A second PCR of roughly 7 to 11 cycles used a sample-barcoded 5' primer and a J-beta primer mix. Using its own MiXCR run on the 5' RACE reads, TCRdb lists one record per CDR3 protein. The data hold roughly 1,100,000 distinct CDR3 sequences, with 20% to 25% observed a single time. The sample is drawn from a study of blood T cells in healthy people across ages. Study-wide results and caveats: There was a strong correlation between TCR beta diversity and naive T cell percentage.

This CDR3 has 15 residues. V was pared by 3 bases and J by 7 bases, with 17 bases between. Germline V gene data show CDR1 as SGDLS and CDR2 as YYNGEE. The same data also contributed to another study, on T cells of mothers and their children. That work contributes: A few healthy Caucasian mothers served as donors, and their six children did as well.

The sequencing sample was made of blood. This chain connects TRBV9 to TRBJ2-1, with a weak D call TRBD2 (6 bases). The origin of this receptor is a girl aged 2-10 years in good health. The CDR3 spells CASSEPGLKNNEQFF. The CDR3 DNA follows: TGTGCCAGCAGCGAACCGGGACTTAAGAATAATGAGCAGTTCTTC.